These 20 T cell receptor beta chains originate from one sample sequenced in a study of T cells in Graves' hyperthyroidism and ophthalmopathy. RNA transcripts were the template for amplifying TCR beta CDR3 regions. An initial round of RT-PCR targeting the TCR CDR3 relied on the HTBI primer set. TCRdb re-called the multiplex PCR reads with MiXCR, one entry per CDR3 protein. In the table there are about 500,000 distinct CDR3 sequences, about 15% of which are singletons. The sequencing sample was made of blood. These receptor sequences come from a woman in her twenties or thirties with Graves' ophthalmopathy.

The sample holds many counts of this clonotype. This chain joins TRBV20-1 and TRBJ2-3; 9 nucleotides agree with TRBD2. The ends lost 6 bases at V and 4 bases at J; junction bases unmatched: 5. The CDR3 extends over 13 amino acids. Germline-derived CDR1 and CDR2 are DFQATT and SNEGSKA (reference sequence). The CDR3 reads CSAISGSSDTQYF. In DNA form, the CDR3 reads TGCAGTGCCATTAGCGGGAGCTCAGATACGCAGTATTTT.

This clonotype has more than one count but fewer than ten. CDR3 sequence (DNA): TGCAGTGCTGGTCGGGGTTCTCGTTACAATGAGCAGTTCTTC. This codes for CSAGRGSRYNEQFF. The genes are TRBV20-1 and TRBJ2-1; D is perhaps TRBD2 (5 bases). Trimming removed 5 bases from V and 4 bases from J, with 15 bases in between. The CDR3 has 14 amino acids. Per germline, CDR1 DFQATT and CDR2 SNEGSKA (reference sequence).

CDR3 nucleotides: TGCGCCAGCGGGGATAGCGGGATGGGTTACAATGAGCAGTTCTTC. Amino acid sequence: CASGDSGMGYNEQFF. J is TRBJ2-1 and V is TRBV5-1, with 8 bases identical to TRBD2. This CDR3 region has 15 residues. The germline gives CDR1 SGHRS, CDR2 YFSETQ. Trimming took 7 bases from V and 4 from J; bases not matched to a gene: 10.

The sample holds a few counts of this clonotype. V is TRBV27 and J is TRBJ2-7, with 15 bases that match TRBD2. The germline gives CDR1 MNHEY, CDR2 SMNVEV (reference sequence). V lost 10 bases to trimming and J lost 6 bases; unmatched junction nucleotides: 7. The length of the CDR3 is 14 residues. The CDR3 protein is CATFKGLAGGEQYF. The CDR3 region has the DNA TGTGCCACCTTCAAGGGACTAGCGGGAGGCGAGCAGTACTTC.

Of note for this clonotype: One junction end does not reproduce the germline sequence, and a read error may be involved. The chain employs TRBV6-5 and TRBJ2-5; D gene unclear. This CDR3 region has 15 residues. Germline loops: CDR1 MNHEY, CDR2 SVGAGI. CDR3: CASSSDTKPEETLYF. In DNA, the CDR3 is TGTGCCAGCAGTTCAGACACGAAACCAGAAGAGACCCTGTACTTC.

This chain connects TRBV6-9 to TRBJ1-5; 9 bases agree with TRBD1. The length of the CDR3 is 16 residues. V lost 3 bases to trimming and J lost 6 bases; unmatched junction nucleotides: 9. CDR1 and CDR2 from the germline V gene are MNHGY and SVAAGI. The CDR3: CASSYSFGTGSQPQHF. In DNA, the CDR3 is TGTGCCAGCAGTTACAGTTTTGGGACAGGGAGTCAGCCCCAGCATTTT.

This clonotype was seen at least ten times. The chain recombines TRBV7-3 with TRBJ2-1; no firm D call. Trimming took off 3 bases at V and 1 base at J, with 7 bases between the two ends. Germline loops: CDR1 SGHTA, CDR2 FQGTGA. This CDR3 has 14 amino acids. CDR3 sequence reads: CASSLDPSYNEQFF. The CDR3 bases are TGTGCCAGCAGCTTGGATCCTTCCTACAATGAGCAGTTCTTC. Variable domain in full (rest from reference TRBV7-3 and TRBJ2-1): GAGVSQTPSNKVTEKGKYVELRCDPISGHTALYWYRQSLGQGPEFLIYFQGTGAADDSGLPNDRFFAVRPEGSVSTLKIQRTERGDSAVYLCASSLDPSYNEQFFGPGTRLTVL.

This clonotype was detected ten times or more. The gene calls are TRBV28 and TRBJ1-2; 8 bases are a match to TRBD1. The CDR3 is 15 residues long. Trimming cost V 6 bases and J 2 bases; bases outside gene matches: 8. CDR1 is MDHEN and CDR2 is SYDVKM in the germline V gene. DNA for the CDR3: TGTGCCAGCAGCCCTCACAGGGGGGGGAACTATGGCTACACCTTC. It encodes CASSPHRGGNYGYTF.

The chain couples TRBV28 to TRBJ2-7, with D perhaps TRBD1 (5 bases). V was trimmed by 3 bases and J by 6 bases, leaving 12 bases between them. The CDR3 runs 13 residues. The germline V gene has CDR1 MDHEN and CDR2 SYDVKM. CDR3 in amino acids: CASSFSTVGEQYF. In nucleotides, the CDR3 is TGTGCCAGCAGTTTTTCGACAGTAGGCGAGCAGTACTTC.

This clonotype was seen at least ten times. The chain joins TRBV3-2 to TRBJ1-2. TRBV3-2 is a recognized pseudogene. The CDR3 runs to 20 residues. The DNA for the CDR3 is TGTGCCAGCAGCCGTTCACGGTTAACCGATGCGAGAGAGCGATTTTATGGCTACACCTTC. Amino acid sequence: CASSRSRLTDARERFYGYTF.

The chain recombines TRBV6-1 with TRBJ2-7; TRBD1 or TRBD2 may be the D gene (6 bases each). Trimming took 4 bases from V and 4 from J, leaving 14 bases between them. The CDR3 extends over 14 amino acids. Germline V CDR1 and CDR2: MNHNS, SASEGT. CDR3 protein: CASSVAAQGYEQYF. The CDR3 DNA sequence: TGTGCCAGCAGTGTAGCGGCCCAGGGGTACGAGCAGTACTTC.

This clonotype was observed many times. The chain carries TRBV7-2 and TRBJ2-2; TRBD2 is a possible D gene (6 bases). V lost 0 bases and J lost 7, with 12 bases in between. This CDR3 contains 15 residues. Germline V gives CDR1 SGHTA, CDR2 FQGNSA. In DNA, the CDR3 is TGTGCCAGCAGCTTAGCGCTAATCGGGGGCGGGGAGCTGTTTTTT. This gives the protein CASSLALIGGGELFF.

This clonotype was found many times. V gene TRBV3-1 combines with J gene TRBJ2-5, with a weak D call TRBD1 (5 bases). The CDR3 extends over 16 amino acids. The V gene lost 4 bases and the J gene lost 4 bases, with 19 bases spanning the gap. Germline assignment: CDR1 LGHDT and CDR2 YNNKEL (reference sequence). CDR3 bases: TGTGCCAGCAGCCCGGTAGAGACAGTGGGCGGAGAGACCCAGTACTTC. Residues: CASSPVETVGGETQYF.

This clonotype was seen once. The chain couples TRBV24-1 to TRBJ2-5, with D possibly being TRBD1 or TRBD2 (6 bases each). Looked up from germline, CDR1 is KGHDR and CDR2 is SFDVKD. The CDR3 totals 16 residues. The V and J ends lost 1 base and 4 bases respectively, with 15 bases between them. CDR3 loop: CATSDFREGGRETQYF. The CDR3 DNA reads TGTGCCACCAGTGATTTTCGCGAGGGGGGCCGAGAGACCCAGTACTTC.

This clonotype was picked up many times. The chain is built from TRBV10-3 and TRBJ2-1, with a tentative D call TRBD2 (6 bases). Per germline, CDR1 ENHRY and CDR2 SYGVKD. The CDR3 has 16 residues. Trimming took 8 bases from V and 7 from J, leaving 24 bases between them. Here the CDR3 reads CAILAQAGTRGNEQFF. The CDR3 DNA reads TGTGCCATCCTAGCACAAGCGGGCACTCGGGGGAATGAGCAGTTCTTC.

This clonotype was found many times. The chain couples TRBV5-7 to TRBJ2-1, with 8 bases lining up with TRBD1. TRBV5-7 falls under the ORF class, with uncertain function. V dropped 3 bases and J dropped 3; count of bases not matched to a gene: 11. The CDR3 spans 17 residues. This CDR3 reads CASSSPGGTGVYNEQFF. DNA for the CDR3: TGTGCCAGCAGCTCTCCCGGCGGGACAGGAGTCTACAATGAGCAGTTCTTC.

The chain joins TRBV10-3 to TRBJ1-1, with 8 bases identical to TRBD1. V gave up 10 bases and J gave up 1 base; unmatched junction bases: 5. Germline lookup yields CDR1 ENHRY and CDR2 SYGVKD. The CDR3 totals 13 residues. This CDR3 is CATKGTGNTEAFF. The CDR3 DNA is TGTGCCACCAAAGGGACAGGGAACACTGAAGCTTTCTTT.

The chain recombines TRBV18 with TRBJ2-7; perhaps TRBD2 as D (6 bases). V was trimmed by 2 bases and J by 5 bases, leaving 7 bases between them. Germline CDR1 and CDR2: KGHSH and LQKENI. The CDR3 sequence is 12 residues long. The CDR3 nucleotides are TGTGCCAGCTCACCAGGGGGGAACGAGCAGTACTTC. It is translated as CASSPGGNEQYF. The complete variable domain, with remaining parts taken from reference TRBV18 and TRBJ2-7, reads NAGVMQNPRHLVRRRGQEARLRCSPMKGHSHVYWYRQLPEEGLKFMVYLQKENIIDESGMPKERFSAEFPKEGPSILRIQQVVRGDSAAYFCASSPGGNEQYFGPGTRLTVT.

The gene calls are TRBV19 and TRBJ1-2; 7 nucleotides align to TRBD1. The V and J ends lost 7 bases and 4 bases, in that order; junction bases with no gene match: 9. Germline lookup yields CDR1 LNHDA and CDR2 SQIVND (reference sequence). The CDR3 has 14 amino acids. DNA for the CDR3: TGTGCCAGTAACCCACGGACAGGCCTCTATGGCTACACCTTC. This codes for CASNPRTGLYGYTF.

This clonotype was seen more than once but under ten times. This chain uses TRBV7-9 with TRBJ2-3; D is unclear. Trimming took off 7 bases at V and 3 bases at J, with 8 bases between the two ends. The CDR3 length is 12 residues. From germline, CDR1 is SEHNR and CDR2 FQNEAQ (reference sequence). The CDR3 DNA follows: TGTGCCAGCACCTGGGCGACAGATACGCAGTATTTT. Its translation: CASTWATDTQYF. The variable domain in full, with the rest retrieved from reference TRBV7-9 and TRBJ2-3, is DTGVSQNPRHKITKRGQNVTFRCDPISEHNRLYWYRQTLGQGPEFLTYFQNEAQLEKSRLLSDRFSAERPKGSFSTLEIQRTEQGDSAMYLCASTWATDTQYFGPGTRLTVL.